A selection of T cell receptor beta chains follows, all from one sample in a study of beta chain features in type 1 diabetes. Assay used: immunoSEQ multiplex PCR; TCRdb lists only in-frame clones, some missing. The table has 680,000 or so clones, roughly 13% seen once. Sequenced: naive CD4+ T cells from blood. Receptors were obtained from a man between 18 and 29 years old with type 1 diabetes. CDR3s include the opening cysteine and the closing phenylalanine or tryptophan. Fields, in order: D gene, V gene, clone size, J gene, CDR3 protein, CDR3 DNA. A D gene is named only where the DNA matches it firmly. The size entry is marked missing in some rows and otherwise reads once, few, many or a size class.

>-|TRBV7-2|-|TRBJ2-7
CASGRVQTDEQYF
TGTGCCAGCGGCCGGGTCCAGACCGACGAGCAGTACTTC
>-|TRBV21-1|-|TRBJ2-2
CASSKGWAPEGTGELFF
TGTGCCAGCAGCAAAGGTTGGGCGCCCGAGGGGACCGGGGAGCTGTTTTTT
>TRBD1|TRBV19|-|TRBJ2-7
CASSPMDRAHEQYF
TGTGCCAGTAGTCCAATGGACAGGGCCCACGAGCAGTACTTC
>TRBD2|TRBV5-4|-|TRBJ2-5
CASTRTTSGGEETQYF
TGTGCCAGCACCAGAACGACTAGCGGGGGTGAGGAGACCCAGTACTTC
>-|TRBV2|-|TRBJ1-1
CASCPELPSEAFF
TGTGCCAGCTGTCCAGAGCTTCCGTCCGAAGCTTTCTTT
>TRBD1|TRBV28|-|TRBJ2-7
CASSFTLRDRGKNSYEQYF
TGTGCCAGCAGTTTTACGCTTAGGGACAGAGGTAAAAACAGCTACGAGCAGTACTTC
>TRBD1|TRBV5-1|-|TRBJ1-1
CASSLETGWTEAFF
TGCGCCAGCAGCTTGGAGACAGGGTGGACTGAAGCTTTCTTT
>-|TRBV6-1|-|TRBJ2-1
CASRSAGGAYNEQFF
TGTGCCAGCAGGTCGGCAGGTGGGGCCTACAATGAGCAGTTCTTC
>-|TRBV7-2|-|TRBJ1-5
CASRQREGNQPQHF
TGTGCCAGCAGGCAAAGAGAGGGCAATCAGCCCCAGCATTTT
>-|TRBV6-5|few|TRBJ1-3
CASKDSGSSGNTIYF
TGTGCCAGCAAGGACAGTGGATCCTCTGGAAACACCATATATTTT
>TRBD2|TRBV28|-|TRBJ2-5
CASSLRPGLGGETQYF
TGTGCCAGCAGTTTGCGACCGGGACTAGGAGGAGAGACCCAGTACTTC
>-|TRBV4-1|-|TRBJ2-1
CASSQDLTSYNEQFF
TGCGCCAGCAGCCAAGACCTGACTTCCTACAATGAGCAGTTCTTC
>-|TRBV30|-|TRBJ1-2
CAWSVLEAGYTF
TGTGCCTGGAGTGTGCTCGAGGCGGGCTACACCTTC
>-|TRBV20-1|-|TRBJ1-2
CSGYGGYGYTF
TGCAGTGGATATGGGGGCTATGGCTACACCTTC
>-|TRBV16|few|TRBJ1-1
CASSQSAGLKAFF
TGTGCCAGCAGCCAATCGGCCGGTCTGAAAGCTTTCTTT
>-|TRBV9|-|TRBJ2-7
CASSVAGERVYEQYF
TGTGCCAGCAGCGTAGCTGGGGAAAGAGTCTACGAGCAGTACTTC
>-|TRBV10-3|few|TRBJ2-2
CAIRPGRSNTGELFF
TGTGCCATCAGACCGGGACGGTCGAACACCGGGGAGCTGTTTTTT
>-|TRBV6-1|-|TRBJ2-4
CASSDPQAKNIQYF
TGTGCCAGCAGTGACCCACAGGCCAAAAACATTCAGTACTTC
>-|TRBV11-3|-|TRBJ1-2
CASSQGVQNYGYTF
TGTGCCAGCAGCCAAGGAGTACAGAACTATGGCTACACCTTC
>-|TRBV11-2|few|TRBJ2-3
CASSLEGSAHGSKERSTQYF
TGTGCCAGCAGCTTAGAGGGTAGCGCGCATGGGTCAAAAGAACGGAGTACGCAGTATTTT
>-|TRBV30|few|TRBJ1-2
CAWSGGRWYGYTF
TGTGCCTGGAGTGGGGGGAGATGGTATGGCTACACCTTC
>-|TRBV27|-|TRBJ2-5
CASSFAGETQYF
TGTGCCAGCAGTTTTGCGGGGGAGACCCAGTACTTC
>-|TRBV19|few|TRBJ2-7
CASSIGTRGPYEQYF
TGTGCCAGTAGTATAGGCACCCGTGGTCCCTACGAGCAGTACTTC
>-|TRBV6-5|-|TRBJ2-7
CASSYSAGRAYEQYF
TGTGCCAGCAGTTACAGCGCGGGGCGTGCCTACGAGCAGTACTTC
>TRBD1|TRBV25-1|few|TRBJ1-1
CASSDLDRVTNTEAFF
TGTGCCAGCAGTGACCTGGACAGGGTTACGAACACTGAAGCTTTCTTT
>TRBD2|TRBV18|few|TRBJ2-1
CASSQTSGRYNEQFF
TGTGCCAGCTCACAGACTAGCGGGCGCTACAATGAGCAGTTCTTC
>TRBD1|TRBV6-1|few|TRBJ2-3
CASSPRDRGADTQYF
TGTGCCAGCAGTCCCCGGGACAGGGGGGCAGATACGCAGTATTTT
>-|TRBV2|-|TRBJ1-6
CASTLRDSPLHF
TGTGCCAGCACCTTGAGAGATTCACCCCTCCACTTT
>-|TRBV4-1|few|TRBJ1-4
CASSQGSGLFF
TGCGCCAGCAGCCAAGGGTCGGGACTGTTTTTT
>-|TRBV7-2|-|TRBJ2-3
CASTNPRDTQYF
TGTGCCAGCACCAATCCGCGGGATACGCAGTATTTT
>-|TRBV29-1|few|TRBJ1-4
CSVVQGEKLFF
TGCAGCGTTGTACAGGGTGAAAAACTGTTTTTT
>-|TRBV5-5|-|TRBJ2-5
CASSLEGSKGETQYF
TGTGCCAGCAGCTTGGAGGGCTCGAAGGGAGAGACCCAGTACTTC
>-|TRBV9|-|TRBJ2-3
CASSTRTSSDTQYF
TGTGCCAGCAGCACACGGACCTCGTCAGATACGCAGTATTTT
>-|TRBV18|-|TRBJ2-3
CASSPISTDTQYF
TGTGCCAGCTCACCAATTAGCACAGATACGCAGTATTTT
>TRBD1|TRBV7-9|-|TRBJ2-5
CASSPWDRADTQYF
TGTGCCAGCAGCCCCTGGGACAGGGCCGATACCCAGTACTTC
>TRBD2|TRBV28|few|TRBJ2-1
CASSAGGRMNNEQFF
TGTGCCAGCAGTGCGGGGGGCCGAATGAACAATGAGCAGTTCTTC